The text below deals with one TCR beta chain. The antigen is undetermined. It was with 60 Vbeta and 13 Jbeta primers that the PCR ran. Sequenced by immunoSEQ multiplex PCR; TCRdb stores in-frame clones only, minus some. The sample carries about 190,000 clones, roughly 74% recorded once. This sample is part of a study of cytomegalovirus exposure and HLA in healthy donors. CDR1 is LGHNT and CDR2 is FRNRAP in the germline V gene. The CDR3 sequence is 19 residues long. V lost 0 bases to trimming and J lost 0 bases; unmatched junction nucleotides: 9. Regarding the study as a whole: Later on, a genetic analysis was performed. It linked a missense variant in DCLRE1C with V- and J-gene trimming of TCR beta. CMV serostatus was the sole immune exposure information available.

This clonotype originated in a woman in her 30s in good health and CMV-seropositive. Sequences were obtained from PBMCs. V gene TRBV12-5 combines with J gene TRBJ2-1; 9 bases align to TRBD2. As DNA, the CDR3 is TGTGCTAGTGGTTTGGTAGGGCTAGCGGGACAACGCTCCTACAATGAGCAGTTCTTC. It specifies CASGLVGLAGQRSYNEQFF.